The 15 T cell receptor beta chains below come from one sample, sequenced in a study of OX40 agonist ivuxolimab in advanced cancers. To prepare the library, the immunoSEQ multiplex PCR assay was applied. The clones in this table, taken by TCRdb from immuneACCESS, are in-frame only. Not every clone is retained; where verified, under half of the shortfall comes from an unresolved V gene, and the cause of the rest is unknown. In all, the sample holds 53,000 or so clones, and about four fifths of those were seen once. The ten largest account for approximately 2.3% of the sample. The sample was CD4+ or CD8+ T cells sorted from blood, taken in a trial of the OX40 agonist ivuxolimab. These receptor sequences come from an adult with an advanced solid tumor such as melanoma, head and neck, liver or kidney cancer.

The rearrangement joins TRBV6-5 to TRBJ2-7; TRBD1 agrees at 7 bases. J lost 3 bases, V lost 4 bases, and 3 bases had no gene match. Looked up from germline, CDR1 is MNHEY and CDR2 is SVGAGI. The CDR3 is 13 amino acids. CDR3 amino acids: CASSFRDSYEQYF. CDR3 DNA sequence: TGTGCCAGCAGTTTTCGGGACAGCTACGAGCAGTACTTC.

CDR3 loop: CASSLYTANYGYTF. The CDR3 nucleotides are TGTGCCAGCAGCTTGTACACAGCTAACTATGGCTACACCTTC. The chain couples TRBV5-6 to TRBJ1-2, with D hard to call. V was shortened by 1 base and J by 0 bases, with 7 bases between the two germline ends. The CDR3 spans 14 residues. Germline loops: CDR1 SGHDT, CDR2 YYEEEE.

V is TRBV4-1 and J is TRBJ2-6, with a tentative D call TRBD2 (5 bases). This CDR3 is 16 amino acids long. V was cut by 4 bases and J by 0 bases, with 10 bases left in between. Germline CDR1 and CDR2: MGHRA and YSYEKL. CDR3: CASSRVANSGANVLTF. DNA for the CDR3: TGCGCCAGCAGCCGGGTAGCGAACTCTGGGGCCAACGTCCTGACTTTC.

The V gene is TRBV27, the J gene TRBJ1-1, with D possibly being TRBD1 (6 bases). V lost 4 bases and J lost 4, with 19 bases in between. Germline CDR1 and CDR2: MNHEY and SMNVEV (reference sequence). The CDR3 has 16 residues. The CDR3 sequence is CASSSWAGVGLTEAFF. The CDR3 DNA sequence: TGTGCCAGCAGTTCCTGGGCAGGGGTAGGGCTCACTGAAGCTTTCTTT.

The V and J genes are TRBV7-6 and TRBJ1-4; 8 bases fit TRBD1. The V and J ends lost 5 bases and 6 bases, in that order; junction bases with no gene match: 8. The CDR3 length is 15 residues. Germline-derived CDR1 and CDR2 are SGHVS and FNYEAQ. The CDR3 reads CASSPQGAGDEKLFF. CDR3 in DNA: TGTGCCAGCAGCCCCCAGGGGGCGGGTGATGAAAAACTGTTTTTT.

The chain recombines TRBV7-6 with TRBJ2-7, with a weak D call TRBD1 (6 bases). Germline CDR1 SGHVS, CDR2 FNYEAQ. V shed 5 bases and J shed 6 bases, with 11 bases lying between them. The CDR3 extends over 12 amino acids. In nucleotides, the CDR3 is TGTGCCAGCAGCCACCCACAGGGCGAGCAGTACTTC. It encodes CASSHPQGEQYF.

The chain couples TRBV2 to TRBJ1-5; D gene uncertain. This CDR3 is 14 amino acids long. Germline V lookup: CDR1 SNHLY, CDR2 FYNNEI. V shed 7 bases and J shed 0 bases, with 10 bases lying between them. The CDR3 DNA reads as TGTGCCAGCACCAGAGAATATAGCAATCAGCCCCAGCATTTT. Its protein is CASTREYSNQPQHF.

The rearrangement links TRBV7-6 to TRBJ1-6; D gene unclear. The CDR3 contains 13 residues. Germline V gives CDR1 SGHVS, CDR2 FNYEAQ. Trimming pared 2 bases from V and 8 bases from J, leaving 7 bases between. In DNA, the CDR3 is TGTGCCAGCAGCTTATACGGGGATTCACCCCTCCACTTT. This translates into CASSLYGDSPLHF. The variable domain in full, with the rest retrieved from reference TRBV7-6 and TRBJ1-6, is GAGVSQSPRYKVTKRGQDVALRCDPISGHVSLYWYRQALGQGPEFLTYFNYEAQQDKSGLPNDRFSAERPEGSISTLTIQRTEQRDSAMYRCASSLYGDSPLHFGNGTRLTVT.

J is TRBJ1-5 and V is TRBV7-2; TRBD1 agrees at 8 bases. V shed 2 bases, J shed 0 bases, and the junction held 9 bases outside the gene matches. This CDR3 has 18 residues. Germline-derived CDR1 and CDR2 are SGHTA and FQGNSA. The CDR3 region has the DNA TGTGCCAGCAGCTTATACGCAGGGGGCAGTTATAGCAATCAGCCCCAGCATTTT. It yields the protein CASSLYAGGSYSNQPQHF.

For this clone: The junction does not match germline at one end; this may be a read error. CDR3 sequence: CASSGGPRGGLDF. CDR3 nucleotides: TGTGCCAGCAGCGGAGGCCCCCGGGGGGGTTTGGACTTC. The gene calls are TRBV9 and TRBJ2-4; TRBD2 matches 8 bases. The CDR3 consists of 13 residues. The germline CDR1 and CDR2 sequences are SGDLS and YYNGEE.

CDR3 nucleotide sequence: TGTGCCAGCGGGCGAGGGGGTGAGCAGTTCTTC. It translates to CASGRGGEQFF. The gene calls are TRBV7-3 and TRBJ2-1, with D maybe TRBD1 (6 bases). CDR3 size: 11 residues. V lost 8 bases, J lost 9 bases, and 11 bases lay in between. Germline V gene data show CDR1 as SGHTA and CDR2 as FQGTGA.

CDR3 DNA: TGCGCCAGCAGCTTGGGGGCAGGGGGGCGCACAGATACGCAGTATTTT. This codes for CASSLGAGGRTDTQYF. The J gene is TRBJ2-3, the V gene TRBV5-1; TRBD1 is a possible D gene (7 bases). Germline CDR1 SGHRS, CDR2 YFSETQ. The CDR3 sequence is 16 residues long. Trimming removed 0 bases at V and 1 base at J, with 12 bases between.

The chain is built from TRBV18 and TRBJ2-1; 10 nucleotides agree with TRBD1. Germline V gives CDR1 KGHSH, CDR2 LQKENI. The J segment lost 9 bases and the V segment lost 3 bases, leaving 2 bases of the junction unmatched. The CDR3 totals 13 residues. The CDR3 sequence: CASSPRDRGEQFF. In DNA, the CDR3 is TGTGCCAGCTCACCGCGGGACAGGGGTGAGCAGTTCTTC.

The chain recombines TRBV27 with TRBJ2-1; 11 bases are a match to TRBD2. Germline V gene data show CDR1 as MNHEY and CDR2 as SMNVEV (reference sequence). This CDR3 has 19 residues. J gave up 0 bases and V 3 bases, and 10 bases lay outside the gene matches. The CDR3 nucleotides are TGTGCCAGCAGTTTGCAGCCGGGACTAGCGGCCAGCTCCTACAATGAGCAGTTCTTC. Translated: CASSLQPGLAASSYNEQFF.

CDR3 sequence (DNA): TGTGCCAGCAGCTTGAGGGGGGACCCAAGCTACACCTTC. Its translation is CASSLRGDPSYTF. The rearrangement links TRBV5-5 to TRBJ1-2; a possible D gene is TRBD1 (6 bases). The V end was cut by 1 base, the J end by 9 bases, with 13 bases between. This CDR3 spans 13 amino acids. CDR1 and CDR2 from the germline V gene are SGHKS and YYEKEE (reference sequence). Using reference TRBV5-5 and TRBJ1-2 for the parts outside the CDR3, the full variable domain is DAGVTQSPTHLIKTRGQQVTLRCSPISGHKSVSWYQQVLGQGPQFIFQYYEKEERGRGNFPDRFSARQFPNYSSELNVNALLLGDSALYLCASSLRGDPSYTFGSGTRLTVV.